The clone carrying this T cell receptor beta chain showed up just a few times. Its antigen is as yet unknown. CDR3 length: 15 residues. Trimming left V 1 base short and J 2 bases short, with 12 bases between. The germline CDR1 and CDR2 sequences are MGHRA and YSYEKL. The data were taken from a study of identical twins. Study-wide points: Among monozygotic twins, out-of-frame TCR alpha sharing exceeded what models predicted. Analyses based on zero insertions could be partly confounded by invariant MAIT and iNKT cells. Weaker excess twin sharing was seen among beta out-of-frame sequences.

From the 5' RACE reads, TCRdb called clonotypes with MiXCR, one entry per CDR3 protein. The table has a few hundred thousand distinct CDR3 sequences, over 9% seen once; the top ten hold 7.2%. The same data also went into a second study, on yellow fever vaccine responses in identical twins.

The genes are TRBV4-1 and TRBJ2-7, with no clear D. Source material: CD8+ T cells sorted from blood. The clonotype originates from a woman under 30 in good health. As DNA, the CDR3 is TGCGCCAGCAGCCAAGCGGCTGGCCCTACCTACGAGCAGTACTTC. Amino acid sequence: CASSQAAGPTYEQYF.